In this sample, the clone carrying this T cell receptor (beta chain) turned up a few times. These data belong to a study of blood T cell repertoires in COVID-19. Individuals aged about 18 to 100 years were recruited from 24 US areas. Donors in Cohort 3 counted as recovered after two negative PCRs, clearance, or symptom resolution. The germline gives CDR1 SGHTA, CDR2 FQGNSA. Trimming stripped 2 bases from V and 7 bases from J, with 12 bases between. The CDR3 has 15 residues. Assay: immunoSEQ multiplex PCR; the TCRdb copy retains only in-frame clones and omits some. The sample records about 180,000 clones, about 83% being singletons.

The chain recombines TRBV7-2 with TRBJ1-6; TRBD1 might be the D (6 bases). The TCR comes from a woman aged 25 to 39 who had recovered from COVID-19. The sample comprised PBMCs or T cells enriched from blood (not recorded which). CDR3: CASSLRGSENSPLHF. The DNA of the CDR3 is TGTGCCAGCAGCTTAAGGGGGTCGGAAAATTCACCCCTCCACTTT.